The next 24 T cell receptor beta chains were all read from a single sample in a study of blood T cell repertoires in COVID-19 (TCRdb year 2020). Library preparation used the immunoSEQ multiplex PCR assay. Held by TCRdb, this immuneACCESS table contains in-frame sequences only and omits some clones. Under half of the omission traces to an unresolved V gene where checked; the cause of the rest is unknown. This sample comprises roughly 200,000 clones, about 90% of them detected only once. The ten largest clones represent around 1.5% of the sample. Material: peripheral blood. The receptors were sampled from a man aged 18 to 30 with active or convalescent COVID-19.

The chain employs TRBV11-2 and TRBJ2-7; TRBD1 matches 10 bases. The germline CDR1 and CDR2 sequences are SGHAT and FQNNGV. This CDR3 contains 15 residues. The junction had 7 bases not matched to a gene; V was cut back by 4 bases and J by 4 bases. CDR3 sequence reads: CASSSSGTGEYEQYF. In DNA form, the CDR3 reads TGTGCCAGCAGCTCTAGTGGGACAGGGGAGTACGAGCAGTACTTC.

The chain employs TRBV5-4 and TRBJ2-3, with 9 bases fitting TRBD1. CDR3 length: 15 amino acids. The germline gives CDR1 SGHNT, CDR2 YYREEE (reference sequence). V lost 5 bases, J lost 1 base, and 5 bases stayed unmatched. Here the CDR3 reads CASSGDRAGTDTQYF. The DNA of the CDR3 is TGTGCCAGCAGTGGGGACAGGGCAGGCACAGATACGCAGTATTTT.

The rearrangement uses TRBV7-2 and TRBJ1-1; no clear D gene. V lost 5 bases and J 0 bases, leaving 7 bases between the germline ends. CDR1 is SGHTA and CDR2 is FQGNSA in the germline V gene. This CDR3 spans 13 amino acids. CDR3 amino acids: CASSEEMNTEAFF. CDR3 bases: TGTGCCAGCAGCGAGGAGATGAACACTGAAGCTTTCTTT.

The V gene is TRBV28, the J gene TRBJ2-2, with D possibly matching TRBD1 (5 bases). Germline values: CDR1 MDHEN, CDR2 SYDVKM. The CDR3 spans 13 residues. Trimming removed 7 bases at V and 2 bases at J, with 8 bases between. The CDR3, as DNA: TGTGCCAGCACGGACACCAACACCGGGGAGCTGTTTTTT. It yields the protein CASTDTNTGELFF.

The rearrangement joins TRBV28 to TRBJ2-7; D not resolved. This CDR3 comprises 12 residues. CDR1 MDHEN and CDR2 SYDVKM come from the germline V gene. The V end was cut by 2 bases, the J end by 7 bases, with 9 bases between. The CDR3: CASSLSRWEQYF. The CDR3 DNA sequence: TGTGCCAGCAGTTTAAGCAGGTGGGAGCAGTACTTC.

The CDR3 protein is CASSLGLSWTSNYEQYF. CDR3 DNA sequence: TGTGCCAGCAGCTTAGGGCTTTCTTGGACTAGCAACTACGAGCAGTACTTC. This rearrangement joins TRBV7-8 to TRBJ2-7, with TRBD2 matching 8 bases. Germline trimming cut 1 base from V and 3 bases from J; bases unmatched to any gene: 11. The CDR3 runs 17 residues. The germline gives CDR1 SGHVS, CDR2 FQNEAQ. Looking up the rest from reference TRBV7-8 and TRBJ2-7 gives the full variable domain: GAGVSQSPRYKVAKRGQDVALRCDPISGHVSLFWYQQALGQGPEFLTYFQNEAQLDKSGLPSDRFFAERPEGSVSTLKIQRTQQEDSAVYLCASSLGLSWTSNYEQYFGPGTRLTVT.

J is TRBJ2-7 and V is TRBV14; 9 positions match TRBD1. Trimming cost V 5 bases and J 7 bases; bases outside gene matches: 12. Germline V gene sequence: CDR1 SGHDN, CDR2 FVKESK. The CDR3 consists of 15 residues. In nucleotides, the CDR3 is TGTGCCAGCAGCTATCTGACAGGGGGACTAATAGAGCAGTACTTC. This translates into CASSYLTGGLIEQYF. The whole variable domain, remainder taken from reference TRBV14 and TRBJ2-7, is EAGVTQFPSHSVIEKGQTVTLRCDPISGHDNLYWYRRVMGKEIKFLLHFVKESKQDESGMPNNRFLAERTGGTYSTLKVQPAELEDSGVYFCASSYLTGGLIEQYFGPGTRLTVT.

The chain joins TRBV3-1 (or the pseudogene TRBV3-2) to TRBJ1-2; TRBD1 might be the D (6 bases). The V and J ends lost 1 base and 4 bases respectively, with 16 bases between them. The CDR3 length is 16 residues. Germline-derived CDR1 and CDR2 are LGHDT and YNNKEL (reference sequence). The CDR3 loop is CASSQGSGGRSYGYTF. CDR3 in DNA: TGTGCCAGCAGCCAAGGGTCGGGGGGCAGAAGCTATGGCTACACCTTC.

The genes are TRBV4-2 and TRBJ2-1, with TRBD2 matching over 9 bases. Trimming at V came to 4 bases and at J to 2 bases, leaving 6 bases not matched to a gene. From germline, CDR1 is LGHNA and CDR2 YNFKEQ. CDR3 length: 16 amino acids. The CDR3 DNA reads TGTGCCAGCAGCCCGGTAGCGGGAGCGGCCTACAATGAGCAGTTCTTC. Its translation: CASSPVAGAAYNEQFF.

The V gene is TRBV6-2 or TRBV6-3, the J gene TRBJ1-2; D gene unclear. Germline V gene lookup returns CDR1 MNHEY and CDR2 SVGEGT. This CDR3 is 12 amino acids long. V lost 5 bases and J lost 7, with 11 bases in between. CDR3 sequence reads: CASSRSGSGYTF. CDR3 in DNA: TGTGCCAGCAGTAGGTCGGGGAGTGGCTACACCTTC.

The chain employs TRBV27 and TRBJ2-1, with 7 bases matching TRBD1. J gave up 6 bases and V 4 bases, and 6 bases lay outside the gene matches. CDR3 length: 14 amino acids. The germline gives CDR1 MNHEY, CDR2 SMNVEV (reference sequence). The CDR3 sequence is CASSSLTGPNEQFF. CDR3 coding DNA: TGTGCCAGCAGTTCCTTGACAGGGCCCAATGAGCAGTTCTTC.

The chain combines TRBV29-1 with TRBJ1-3, with a possible D match to TRBD1 (6 bases). The CDR3 runs 12 residues. With 8 bases removed from V and 2 bases from J, the gap between germline ends came to 10 bases. CDR1 and CDR2 from the germline V gene are SQVTM and ANQGSEA. CDR3 DNA: TGCAGCTTACAGGGTGCTGGAAACACCATATATTTT. Encoded protein: CSLQGAGNTIYF.

This chain links TRBV11-3 with TRBJ1-6; 9 bases align to TRBD1. Losses at the gene ends were 4 bases for V and 7 bases for J; bases not matched to a gene: 2. In germline, CDR1 is SGHNT, CDR2 YENEEA. CDR3 length: 14 amino acids. This chain's CDR3 is CASSSGQGNSPLHF. The CDR3 coding sequence is TGTGCCAGCAGCTCGGGACAGGGAAATTCACCCCTCCACTTT.

The chain employs TRBV5-8 and TRBJ1-5; TRBD1 aligns across 8 bases. CDR1 is SGHTS and CDR2 is YDEGEE in the germline V gene. After removal of 4 bases from V and 9 bases from J, the junction contained 12 bases not matched to a gene. The length of the CDR3 is 15 residues. As DNA, the CDR3 is TGTGCCAGCAGCGCGGACGGGACAGGCCTCTGGCCCCAGCATTTT. It codes for CASSADGTGLWPQHF.

This clone came up a few times. This sequence joins TRBV7-9 and TRBJ2-1, with 8 bases identical to TRBD2. This CDR3 spans 15 amino acids. Germline V gene lookup returns CDR1 SEHNR and CDR2 FQNEAQ (reference sequence). The trim removed 5 bases at V and 6 bases at J, leaving 9 bases unmatched. Written as DNA, the CDR3 is TGTGCCAGCAGCCACCTTCGGACTAGCCGCAATGAGCAGTTCTTC. It translates to CASSHLRTSRNEQFF.

The chain carries TRBV28 and TRBJ2-7, with D possibly being TRBD2 (5 bases). Germline lookup yields CDR1 MDHEN and CDR2 SYDVKM. Between the trimmed V and J ends, which lost 2 bases and 3 bases, there was a span of 14 bases. CDR3 size: 15 residues. The CDR3 coding sequence is TGTGCCAGCAGTTTAATAGAGGACGGGGTCTACGAGCAGTACTTC. Translated, it gives CASSLIEDGVYEQYF.

This chain links TRBV7-2 with TRBJ2-1; 7 bases align to TRBD2. The germline V gene encodes CDR1 SGHTA and CDR2 FQGNSA. The CDR3 has 15 residues. J gave up 6 bases and V 2 bases, and 7 bases lay outside the gene matches. The CDR3 DNA reads as TGTGCCAGCAGCTTACTACGCGGGAGAGGCAATGAGCAGTTCTTC. Encoded protein: CASSLLRGRGNEQFF.

J is TRBJ2-3 and V is TRBV27; 13 nucleotides agree with TRBD2. CDR1 and CDR2 from the germline V gene are MNHEY and SMNVEV (reference sequence). With V trimmed by 5 bases and J by 4 bases, 9 bases remained unmatched. The CDR3 is 17 residues long. DNA for the CDR3: TGTGCCAGCAGTGATCCACTAGCGGGAGGGCCTGCAGATACGCAGTATTTT. This sequence encodes CASSDPLAGGPADTQYF.

In its sample, this clone was seen once. The gene calls are TRBV7-2 and TRBJ2-1; D is undetermined. CDR1 SGHTA and CDR2 FQGNSA come from the germline V gene. The CDR3 spans 12 residues. V shed 5 bases and J shed 7 bases, with 9 bases lying between them. The CDR3 sequence: CASSLNRNEQFF. CDR3 sequence (DNA): TGTGCCAGCAGCCTTAACAGAAATGAGCAGTTCTTC.

The gene calls are TRBV7-2 and TRBJ2-1; 8 bases map to TRBD2. The junction had 10 bases not matched to a gene; V was cut back by 2 bases and J by 7 bases. CDR3 length: 16 amino acids. CDR1 and CDR2 (germline): SGHTA, FQGNSA. This chain's CDR3 is CASSLSSGRSRNEQFF. DNA of the CDR3: TGTGCCAGCAGCTTATCCAGCGGGAGAAGTAGGAATGAGCAGTTCTTC.

The rearrangement uses TRBV2 and TRBJ2-7; TRBD2 aligns across 10 bases. The CDR3 contains 17 residues. Germline V gives CDR1 SNHLY, CDR2 FYNNEI. The V and J ends lost 8 bases and 3 bases, in that order; junction bases with no gene match: 16. The CDR3 is CASPGGELAGRVYEQYF. The DNA for the CDR3 is TGTGCCAGCCCAGGGGGGGAACTAGCGGGGCGCGTCTACGAGCAGTACTTC. The entire variable domain, with the rest obtained from reference TRBV2 and TRBJ2-7, is as follows: EPEVTQTPSHQVTQMGQEVILRCVPISNHLYFYWYRQILGQKVEFLVSFYNNEISEKSEIFDDQFSVERPDGSNFTLKIRSTKLEDSAMYFCASPGGELAGRVYEQYFGPGTRLTVT.

The chain employs TRBV5-4 and TRBJ1-1, with D perhaps matching TRBD1 (5 bases). V gave up 6 bases and J gave up 4 bases, with 13 bases separating them. CDR1 is SGHNT, CDR2 YYREEE, per germline (reference sequence). The CDR3 is made up of 13 amino acids. The CDR3 protein is CASNPTGGTEAFF. DNA of the CDR3: TGTGCCAGCAACCCGACGGGGGGCACTGAAGCTTTCTTT.

Details on this clone: Other nucleotide sequences from this sample produce the same CDR3. The chain uses TRBV19 and TRBJ2-7; D is ambiguous. CDR1 and CDR2 (germline): LNHDA, SQIVND (reference sequence). The CDR3 consists of 11 residues. The V and J ends lost 5 bases and 4 bases respectively, with 6 bases between them. CDR3 sequence: CASSSAYEQYF. Here the CDR3 DNA reads TGTGCCAGTAGTTCCGCGTACGAGCAGTACTTC. Looking up the rest from reference TRBV19 and TRBJ2-7 gives the full variable domain: DGGITQSPKYLFRKEGQNVTLSCEQNLNHDAMYWYRQDPGQGLRLIYYSQIVNDFQKGDIAEGYSVSREKKESFPLTVTSAQKNPTAFYLCASSSAYEQYFGPGTRLTVT.

The genes are TRBV6-5 and TRBJ1-2; D might be TRBD1 (6 bases). CDR1 is MNHEY and CDR2 is SVGAGI in the germline V gene. Trimming left V 6 bases short and J 8 bases short, with 16 bases between. This CDR3 is built from 13 residues. CDR3 residues: CASRRTVKEGYTF. CDR3 in DNA: TGTGCCAGCAGGCGGACAGTCAAGGAAGGCTACACCTTC.